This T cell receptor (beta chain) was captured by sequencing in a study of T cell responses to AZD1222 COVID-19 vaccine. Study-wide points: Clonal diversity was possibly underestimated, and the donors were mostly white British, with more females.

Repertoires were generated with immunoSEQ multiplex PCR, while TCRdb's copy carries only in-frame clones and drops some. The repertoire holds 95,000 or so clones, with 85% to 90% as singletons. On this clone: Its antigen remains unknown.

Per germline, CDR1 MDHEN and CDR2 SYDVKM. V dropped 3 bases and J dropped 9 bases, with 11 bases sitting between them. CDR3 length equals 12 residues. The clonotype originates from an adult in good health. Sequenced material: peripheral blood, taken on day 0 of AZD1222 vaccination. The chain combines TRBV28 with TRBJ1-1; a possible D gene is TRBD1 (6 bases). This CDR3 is CASSFRRDKAFF. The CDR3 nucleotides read TGTGCCAGCAGTTTCAGGAGGGACAAAGCTTTCTTT.